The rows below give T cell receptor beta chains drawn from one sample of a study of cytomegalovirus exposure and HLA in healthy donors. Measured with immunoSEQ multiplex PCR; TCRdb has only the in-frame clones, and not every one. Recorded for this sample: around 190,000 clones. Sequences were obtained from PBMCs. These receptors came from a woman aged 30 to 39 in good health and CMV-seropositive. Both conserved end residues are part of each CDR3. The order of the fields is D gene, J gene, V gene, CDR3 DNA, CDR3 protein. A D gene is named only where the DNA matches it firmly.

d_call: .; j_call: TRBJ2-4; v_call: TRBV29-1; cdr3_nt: TGCAGCGCCGCGGCGGGGTCCCAAGGAGCCAAAAACATTCAGTACTTC; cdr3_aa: CSAAAGSQGAKNIQYF
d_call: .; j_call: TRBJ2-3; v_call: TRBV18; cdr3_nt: TGTGCCAGCTCACCTACGGGAGCCTTGAGATCCACGCAGTATTTT; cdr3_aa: CASSPTGALRSTQYF
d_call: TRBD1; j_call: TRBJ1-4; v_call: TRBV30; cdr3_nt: TGTGCCTGGAGAAGGGACAGGGCGGGCGAAAAACTGTTTTTT; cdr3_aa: CAWRRDRAGEKLFF
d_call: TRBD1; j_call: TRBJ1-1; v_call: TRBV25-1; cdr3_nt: TGTGCCAGCTCTCCCCCGGACAGGTATACTGAAGCTTTCTTT; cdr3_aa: CASSPPDRYTEAFF
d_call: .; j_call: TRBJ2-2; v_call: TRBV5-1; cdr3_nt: TGCGCCAGCAGCTTTGATCTACCCTCGAACACCGGGGAGCTGTTTTTT; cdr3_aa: CASSFDLPSNTGELFF
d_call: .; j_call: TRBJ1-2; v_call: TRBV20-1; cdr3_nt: TGCAGTGCAAAGGGAGGGGGTGGCTACACCTTC; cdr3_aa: CSAKGGGGYTF
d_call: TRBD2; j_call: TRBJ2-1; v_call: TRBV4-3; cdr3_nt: TGCGCCAGCAGCCAAGAGAGTATAGCGGGAGGGAGATACAATGAGCAGTTCTTC; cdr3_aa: CASSQESIAGGRYNEQFF
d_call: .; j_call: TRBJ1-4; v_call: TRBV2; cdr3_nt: TGTGCCAGCAATGGATTGGACACCACTAATGAAAAACTGTTTTTT; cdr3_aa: CASNGLDTTNEKLFF
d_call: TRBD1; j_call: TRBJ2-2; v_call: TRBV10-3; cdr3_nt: TGTGCCATCAGTGAACAGGGGGCGACCGGGGAGCTGTTTTTT; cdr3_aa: CAISEQGATGELFF
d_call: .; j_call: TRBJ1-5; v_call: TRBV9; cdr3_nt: TGTGCCAGCAGCGGTGGGCAGGGTACGCAGCCCCAGCATTTT; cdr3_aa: CASSGGQGTQPQHF
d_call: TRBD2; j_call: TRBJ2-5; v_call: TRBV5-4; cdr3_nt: TGTGCCAGCAGCTTGCGTAGCGGGGGGCCCCAAGAGACCCAGTACTTC; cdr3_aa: CASSLRSGGPQETQYF
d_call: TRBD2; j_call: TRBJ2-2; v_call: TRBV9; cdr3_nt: TGTGCCAGCAACCGGGGGGGGGCGGGCGCCGGGGAGCTGTTTTTT; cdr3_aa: CASNRGGAGAGELFF
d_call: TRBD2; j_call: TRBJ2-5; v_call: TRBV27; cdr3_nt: TGTGCCAGCAGCTACGTTAAGGGACGGGGGGGGCAAGAGACCCAGTACTTC; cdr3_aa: CASSYVKGRGGQETQYF
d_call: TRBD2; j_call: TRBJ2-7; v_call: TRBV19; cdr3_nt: TGTGCCAGTAGTCAAGACGCGGGACTAGCGGGAGGGGAGCAGTACTTC; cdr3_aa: CASSQDAGLAGGEQYF
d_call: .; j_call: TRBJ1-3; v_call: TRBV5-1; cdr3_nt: TGCGCCAGCAGCCCCCTAAGTCGCGGAACGCCCATATATTTT; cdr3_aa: CASSPLSRGTPIYF
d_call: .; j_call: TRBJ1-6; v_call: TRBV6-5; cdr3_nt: TGTGCCAGCAGTTACTCCCCGGGAACAAATTCACCCCTCCACTTT; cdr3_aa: CASSYSPGTNSPLHF
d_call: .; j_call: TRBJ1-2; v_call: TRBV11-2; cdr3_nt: TGTGCCAGCAGCTTCCATACAGGGCCCTCTCTTAACTATGGCTACACCTTC; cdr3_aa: CASSFHTGPSLNYGYTF
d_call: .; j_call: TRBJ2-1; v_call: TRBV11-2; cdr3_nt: TGTGCCAGCCCCGAGACTCCATTTCTCGTTAGCGATGAGCAGTTCTTC; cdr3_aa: CASPETPFLVSDEQFF
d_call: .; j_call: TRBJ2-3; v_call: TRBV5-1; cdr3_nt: TGCGCCAGCAGCTTGGGAGGGGGGGCTGCAGATACGCAGTATTTT; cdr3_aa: CASSLGGGAADTQYF
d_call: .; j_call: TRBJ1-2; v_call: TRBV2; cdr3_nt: TGTGCCAGCAGTCCCGACAGTCCTAACTATGGCTACACCTTC; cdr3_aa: CASSPDSPNYGYTF
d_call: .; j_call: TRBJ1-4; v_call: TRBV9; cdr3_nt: TGTGCCAGCAGCCCATTTCCCGCGCGGTCTGGAGAAAAACTGTTTTTT; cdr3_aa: CASSPFPARSGEKLFF
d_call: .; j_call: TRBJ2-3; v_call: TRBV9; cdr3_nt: TGTGCCAGCAGCGTAGACGGGAGCACAGATACGCAGTATTTT; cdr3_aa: CASSVDGSTDTQYF
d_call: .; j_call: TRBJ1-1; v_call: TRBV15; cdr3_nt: TGTGCCACCAGCAGAGATCGGGGTCCGGTCGCTTTCTTT; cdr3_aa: CATSRDRGPVAFF
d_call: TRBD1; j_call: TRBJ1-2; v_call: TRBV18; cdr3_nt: TGTGCCAGCTCACCAATGGATCACGGGACAGATTCCCTAACTCGGAAGGGCTACACCTTC; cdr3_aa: CASSPMDHGTDSLTRKGYTF
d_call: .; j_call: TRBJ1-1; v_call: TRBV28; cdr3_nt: TGTGCCAGCAGTATGACCCGGGAAGCGATGAACACTGAAGCTTTCTTT; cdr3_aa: CASSMTREAMNTEAFF
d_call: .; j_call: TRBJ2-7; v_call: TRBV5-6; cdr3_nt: TGTGCCAGCAGCTTGGTCGGGACACTCTCCTACGAGCAGTACTTC; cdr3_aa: CASSLVGTLSYEQYF
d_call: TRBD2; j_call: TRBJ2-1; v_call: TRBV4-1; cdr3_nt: TGCGCCAGCAGCCATGGACTAGCGGGTCCTAGCTCCTACAATGAGCAGTTCTTC; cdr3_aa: CASSHGLAGPSSYNEQFF
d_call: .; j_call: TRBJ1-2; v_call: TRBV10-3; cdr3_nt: TGTGCCATCAGTGATGTCAGCTATGGCTACACCTTC; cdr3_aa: CAISDVSYGYTF
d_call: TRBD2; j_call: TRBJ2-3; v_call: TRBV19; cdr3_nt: TGTGCCAGTAGAGGGCGGGGGGCCACAGATACGCAGTATTTT; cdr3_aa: CASRGRGATDTQYF
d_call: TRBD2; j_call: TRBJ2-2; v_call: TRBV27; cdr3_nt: TGTGCCAGCAGTCGGACTAGCAGGGCGAACACCGGGGAGCTGTTTTTT; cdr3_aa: CASSRTSRANTGELFF
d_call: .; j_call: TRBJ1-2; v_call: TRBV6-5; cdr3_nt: TGTGCCAGCAGTAACCAGGGGAGAGGCTACACCTTC; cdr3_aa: CASSNQGRGYTF
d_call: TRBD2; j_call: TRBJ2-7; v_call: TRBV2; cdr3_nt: TGTGCCAGCAGTGAAGGAGCGGGAACCTACTACGAGCAGTACTTC; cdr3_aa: CASSEGAGTYYEQYF
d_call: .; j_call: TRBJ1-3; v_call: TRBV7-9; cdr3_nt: TGTGCCAGCAGCTTCGCGGGAAACAGCGGAGGAAACACCATATATTTT; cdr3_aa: CASSFAGNSGGNTIYF
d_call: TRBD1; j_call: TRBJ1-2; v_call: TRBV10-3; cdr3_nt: TGTGCCATCAGTTACCAGGGGGGATCGACCTATGGCTACACCTTC; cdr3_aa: CAISYQGGSTYGYTF
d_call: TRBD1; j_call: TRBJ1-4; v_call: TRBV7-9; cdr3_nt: TGTGCCAGCAGCACTCGGACAGGGGAAAAACTGTTTTTT; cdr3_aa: CASSTRTGEKLFF
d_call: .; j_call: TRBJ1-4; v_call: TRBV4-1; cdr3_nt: TGCGCCAGCAGCACCTATGCAACTAATGAAAAACTGTTTTTT; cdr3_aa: CASSTYATNEKLFF
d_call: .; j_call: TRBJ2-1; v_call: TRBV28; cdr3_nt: TGTGCCAGCAGGGGAGGACTACTTTTTGACAATGAGCAGTTCTTC; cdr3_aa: CASRGGLLFDNEQFF
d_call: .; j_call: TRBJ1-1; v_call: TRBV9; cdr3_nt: TGTGCCAGCAGCGTAGCTTCATCGGGGACTGAAGCTTTCTTT; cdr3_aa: CASSVASSGTEAFF
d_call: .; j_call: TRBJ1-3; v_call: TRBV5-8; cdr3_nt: TGTGCCAGCAGCATCGGACAAAACTCTGGAAACACCATATATTTT; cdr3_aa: CASSIGQNSGNTIYF
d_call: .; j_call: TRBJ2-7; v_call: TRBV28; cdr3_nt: TGTGCCAGCAGTCGGTCTGCGGTCCGCTACGAGCAGTACTTC; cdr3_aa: CASSRSAVRYEQYF
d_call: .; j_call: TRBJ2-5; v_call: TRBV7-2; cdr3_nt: TGTGCCAGCAGCTTATTTGGTAGCGGAGAGACCCAGTACTTC; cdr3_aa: CASSLFGSGETQYF
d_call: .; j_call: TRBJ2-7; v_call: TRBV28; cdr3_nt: TGTGCCAGCAGTTCCTTCGCCTACGAGCAGTACTTC; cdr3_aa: CASSSFAYEQYF
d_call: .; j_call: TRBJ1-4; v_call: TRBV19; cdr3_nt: TGTGCCAGTAGTATGTTTAGGGGAGAAAAACTGTTTTTT; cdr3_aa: CASSMFRGEKLFF
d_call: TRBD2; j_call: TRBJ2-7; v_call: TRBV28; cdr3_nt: TGTGCCAGCAGCCTAGCGGGGCCTTCTTACGAGCAGTACTTC; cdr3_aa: CASSLAGPSYEQYF